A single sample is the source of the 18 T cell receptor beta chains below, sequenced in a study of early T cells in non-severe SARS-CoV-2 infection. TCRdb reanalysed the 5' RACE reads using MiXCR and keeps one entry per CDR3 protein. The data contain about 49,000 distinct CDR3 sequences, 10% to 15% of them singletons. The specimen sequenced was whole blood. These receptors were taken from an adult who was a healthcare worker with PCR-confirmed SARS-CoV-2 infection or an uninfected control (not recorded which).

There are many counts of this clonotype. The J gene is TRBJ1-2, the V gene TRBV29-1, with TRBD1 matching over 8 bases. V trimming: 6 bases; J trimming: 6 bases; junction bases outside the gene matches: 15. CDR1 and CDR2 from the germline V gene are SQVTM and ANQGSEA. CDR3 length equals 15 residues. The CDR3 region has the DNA TGCAGCGTGGGGGACCACGGACAGGGTACAAATGGCTACACCTTC. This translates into CSVGDHGQGTNGYTF.

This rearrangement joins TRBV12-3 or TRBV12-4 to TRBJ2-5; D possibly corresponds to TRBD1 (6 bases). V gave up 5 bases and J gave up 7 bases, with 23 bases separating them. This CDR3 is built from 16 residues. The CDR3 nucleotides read TGTGCCAGCAGTCACAGGGTGGGGAAAATTGGGGGGACCCAGTACTTC. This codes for CASSHRVGKIGGTQYF.

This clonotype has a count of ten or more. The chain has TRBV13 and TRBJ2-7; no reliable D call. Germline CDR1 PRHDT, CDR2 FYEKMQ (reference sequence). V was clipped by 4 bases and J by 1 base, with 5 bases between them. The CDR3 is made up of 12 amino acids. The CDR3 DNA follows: TGTGCCAGCAGCTACGATTCCTACGAGCAGTACTTC. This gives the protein CASSYDSYEQYF. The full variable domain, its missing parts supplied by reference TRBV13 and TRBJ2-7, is AAGVIQSPRHLIKEKRETATLKCYPIPRHDTVYWYQQGPGQDPQFLISFYEKMQSDKGSIPDRFSAQQFSDYHSELNMSSLELGDSALYFCASSYDSYEQYFGPGTRLTVT.

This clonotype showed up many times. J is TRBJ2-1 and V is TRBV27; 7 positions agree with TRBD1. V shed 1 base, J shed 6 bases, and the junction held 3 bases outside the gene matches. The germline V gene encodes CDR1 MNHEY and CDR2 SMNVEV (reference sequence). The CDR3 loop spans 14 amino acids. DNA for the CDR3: TGTGCCAGCAGTTTATTAAGGGGGCCCAATGAGCAGTTCTTC. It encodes CASSLLRGPNEQFF.

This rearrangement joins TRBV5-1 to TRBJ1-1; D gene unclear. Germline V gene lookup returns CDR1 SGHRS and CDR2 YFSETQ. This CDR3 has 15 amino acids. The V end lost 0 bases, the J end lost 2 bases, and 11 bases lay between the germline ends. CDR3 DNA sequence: TGCGCCAGCAGCTTGGCTGGAGGATTTAACACTGAAGCTTTCTTT. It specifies CASSLAGGFNTEAFF. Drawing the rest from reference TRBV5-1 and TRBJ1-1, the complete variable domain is KAGVTQTPRYLIKTRGQQVTLSCSPISGHRSVSWYQQTPGQGLQFLFEYFSETQRNKGNFPGRFSGRQFSNSRSEMNVSTLELGDSALYLCASSLAGGFNTEAFFGQGTRLTVV.

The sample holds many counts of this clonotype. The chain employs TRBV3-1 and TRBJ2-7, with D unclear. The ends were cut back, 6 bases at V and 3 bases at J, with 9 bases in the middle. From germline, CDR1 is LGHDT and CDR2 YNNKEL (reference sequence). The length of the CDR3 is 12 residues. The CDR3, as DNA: TGTGCCAGCAGAGGGCCCGGCTACGAGCAGTACTTC. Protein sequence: CASRGPGYEQYF.

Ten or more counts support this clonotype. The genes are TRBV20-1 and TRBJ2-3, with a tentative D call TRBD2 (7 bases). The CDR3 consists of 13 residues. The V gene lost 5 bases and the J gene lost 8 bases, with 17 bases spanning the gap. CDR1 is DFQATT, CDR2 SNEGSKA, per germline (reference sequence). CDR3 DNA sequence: TGCAGTGCTCATGGCAGGGGCGGGGGTACGCAGTATTTT. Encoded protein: CSAHGRGGGTQYF.

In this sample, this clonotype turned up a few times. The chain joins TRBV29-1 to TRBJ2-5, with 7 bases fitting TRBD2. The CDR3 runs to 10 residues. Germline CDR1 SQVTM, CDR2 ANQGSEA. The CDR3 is CSGRIETQYF. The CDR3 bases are TGCTCCGGGAGGATTGAGACCCAGTACTTC. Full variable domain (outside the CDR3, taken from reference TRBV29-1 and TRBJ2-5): SAVISQKPSRDICQRGTSLTIQCQVDSQVTMMFWYRQQPGQSLTLIATANQGSEATYESGFVIDKFPISRPNLTFSTLTVSNMSPEDSSIYLCSGRIETQYFGPGTRLLVL.

DNA of the CDR3: TGTGCCAGCAGCACGGGACAAGGACCTCATACGCAGTATTTT. It codes for CASSTGQGPHTQYF. The chain employs TRBV21-1 and TRBJ2-3; the D call in the table, TRBD1, was not verified against the DNA. TRBV21-1 is assigned pseudogene status. The CDR3 runs 14 residues.

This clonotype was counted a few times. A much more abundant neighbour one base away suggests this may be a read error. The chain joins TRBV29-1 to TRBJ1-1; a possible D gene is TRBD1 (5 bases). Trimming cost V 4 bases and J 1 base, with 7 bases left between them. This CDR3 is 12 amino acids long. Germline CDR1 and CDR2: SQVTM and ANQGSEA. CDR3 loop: CSVGTWNTEAFF. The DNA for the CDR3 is TGCAGCGTTGGGACATGGAACACTGAAGCTTTCTTT.

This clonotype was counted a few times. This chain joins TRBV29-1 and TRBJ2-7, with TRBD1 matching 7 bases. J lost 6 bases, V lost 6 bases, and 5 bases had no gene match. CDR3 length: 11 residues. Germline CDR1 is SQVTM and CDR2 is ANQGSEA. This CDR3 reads CSVAAGGEQYF. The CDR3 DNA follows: TGCAGCGTCGCAGCAGGGGGCGAGCAGTACTTC.

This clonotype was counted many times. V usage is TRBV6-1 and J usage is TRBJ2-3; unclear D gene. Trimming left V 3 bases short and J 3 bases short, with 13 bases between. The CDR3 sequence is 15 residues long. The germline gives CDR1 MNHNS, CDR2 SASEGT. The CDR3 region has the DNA TGTGCCAGCAGTGAGGCCGGAACTCGGACAGATACGCAGTATTTT. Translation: CASSEAGTRTDTQYF.

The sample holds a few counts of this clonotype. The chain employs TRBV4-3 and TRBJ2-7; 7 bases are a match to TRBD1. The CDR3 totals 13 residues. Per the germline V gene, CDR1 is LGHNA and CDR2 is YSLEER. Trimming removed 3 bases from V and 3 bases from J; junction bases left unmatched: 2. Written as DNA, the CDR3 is TGCGCCAGCAGCCAGAGGGACAGCTACGAGCAGTACTTC. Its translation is CASSQRDSYEQYF.

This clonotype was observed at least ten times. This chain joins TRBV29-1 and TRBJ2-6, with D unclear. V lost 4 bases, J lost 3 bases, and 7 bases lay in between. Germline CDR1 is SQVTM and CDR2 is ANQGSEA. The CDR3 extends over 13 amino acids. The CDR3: CSVGSLGANVLTF. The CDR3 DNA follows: TGCAGCGTTGGTTCCCTTGGGGCCAACGTCCTGACTTTC.

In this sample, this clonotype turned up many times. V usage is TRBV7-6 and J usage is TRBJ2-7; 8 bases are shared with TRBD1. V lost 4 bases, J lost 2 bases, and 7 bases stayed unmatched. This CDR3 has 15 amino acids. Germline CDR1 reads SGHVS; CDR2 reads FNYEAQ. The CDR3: CASSSLEQGAYEQYF. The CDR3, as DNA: TGTGCCAGCAGCTCCTTAGAACAGGGGGCCTACGAGCAGTACTTC.

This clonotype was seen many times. CDR3 nucleotides: TGCGCCAGCAGCTTGGCCGGCAGGAGCAACACTGAAGCTTTCTTT. It translates to CASSLAGRSNTEAFF. This chain uses TRBV5-1 with TRBJ1-1; D remains ambiguous. The length of the CDR3 is 15 residues. Germline assignment: CDR1 SGHRS and CDR2 YFSETQ. The V end was cut by 0 bases, the J end by 2 bases, with 11 bases between.

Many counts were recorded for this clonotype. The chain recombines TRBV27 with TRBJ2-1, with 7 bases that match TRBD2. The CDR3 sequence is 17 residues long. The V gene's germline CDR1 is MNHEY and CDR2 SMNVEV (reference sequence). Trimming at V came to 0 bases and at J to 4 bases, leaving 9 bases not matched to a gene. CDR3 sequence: CASSLSGPERGYNEQFF. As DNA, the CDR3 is TGTGCCAGCAGTTTATCGGGTCCGGAGCGGGGTTACAATGAGCAGTTCTTC.

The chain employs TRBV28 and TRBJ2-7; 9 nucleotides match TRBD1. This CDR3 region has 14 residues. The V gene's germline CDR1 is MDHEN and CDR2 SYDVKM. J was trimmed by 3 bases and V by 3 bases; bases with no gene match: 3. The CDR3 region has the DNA TGTGCCAGCAGTTTGACAGGGGGGTACTACGAGCAGTACTTC. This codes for CASSLTGGYYEQYF.